This T cell receptor (beta chain) was recovered during a study of T cells in Graves' hyperthyroidism and ophthalmopathy. Turning to the study itself: Prior to any treatment, at the point of initial diagnosis, peripheral blood was collected.

It was RNA transcripts that yielded the amplified TCR beta CDR3 regions. HTBI primers drove first-round RT-PCR of the TCR CDR3. TCRdb used MiXCR to reprocess the multiplex PCR reads, holding one entry per CDR3 protein. The data show 530,000 or so distinct CDR3 sequences, with roughly a quarter seen just once and around 10% held by the top ten. The sample holds many counts of this clonotype. Its antigen remains unidentified. The ends were cut back, 2 bases at V and 6 bases at J, with 11 bases in the middle. CDR1 and CDR2 from the germline V gene are MNHEY and SVGAGI. This CDR3 spans 13 amino acids. Study-wide points: The model foresaw ophthalmopathy a median 6.5 months prior to onset.

Inclusion characteristics of ophthalmopathy patients comprised a Clinical Activity Score of at least 3, a NOSPECS grade of at least 4, and duration under 3 months. The study excluded patients with uncontrolled infection, other autoimmune disease, pregnancy or lactation. The rearrangement joins TRBV6-5 to TRBJ2-7, with D tentatively TRBD2 (5 bases). Sequenced: blood. The sequence was obtained from a woman aged 30 to 39 with Graves' ophthalmopathy. This CDR3 reads CASSYVIGSEQYF. CDR3 bases: TGTGCCAGCAGTTACGTCATAGGGAGCGAGCAGTACTTC.